A single sample gave rise to the 21 T cell receptor beta chains below, sequenced in a study of T cell repertoires in cytomegalovirus infection. TCRdb processed the reads anew with MiXCR; each CDR3 protein has one entry. Of 200,000 to 300,000 distinct CDR3 sequences listed, around an eighth are singletons. The sequencing sample was made of PBMCs. These receptors originate from a human donor in good health (CMV status not recorded). Some clones in this sample may be carry-over from other donors' samples.

This clonotype was observed a handful of times. J is TRBJ1-5 and V is TRBV20-1; 8 bases fit TRBD1. The CDR3 runs 13 residues. V gave up 5 bases and J gave up 6 bases; unmatched junction bases: 6. CDR1 and CDR2 from the germline V gene are DFQATT and SNEGSKA (reference sequence). The CDR3 nucleotides read TGCAGTGCTGTGACAGGGGAGCCTCAGCCCCAGCATTTT. This gives the protein CSAVTGEPQPQHF.

This clonotype came up a few times. The chain has TRBV20-1 and TRBJ1-2; D is ambiguous. Germline assignment: CDR1 DFQATT and CDR2 SNEGSKA (reference sequence). V gave up 5 bases and J gave up 6 bases, with 19 bases separating them. This CDR3 is 14 amino acids long. CDR3 DNA: TGCAGTGCTCCCCTGGGCCTTTTACGTGATGGCTACACCTTC. It codes for CSAPLGLLRDGYTF.

This clonotype occurred many times. The chain recombines TRBV7-2 with TRBJ2-7; possibly TRBD2 for D (6 bases). The ends were cut back, 4 bases at V and 0 bases at J, with 7 bases in the middle. This CDR3 comprises 13 residues. Germline-derived CDR1 and CDR2 are SGHTA and FQGNSA. CDR3 coding DNA: TGTGCCAGCAGCTGGGGGGTCTCCTACGAGCAGTACTTC. Translated: CASSWGVSYEQYF.

V and J are TRBV2 and TRBJ2-2, with 9 bases matching TRBD2. CDR1 SNHLY and CDR2 FYNNEI come from the germline V gene. With V trimmed by 4 bases and J by 0 bases, 0 bases remained unmatched. The CDR3 is 15 amino acids. Here the CDR3 reads CASSGLAANTGELFF. In DNA, the CDR3 is TGTGCCAGCAGTGGACTAGCGGCGAACACCGGGGAGCTGTTTTTT.

The chain combines TRBV28 with TRBJ2-3, with 11 bases matching TRBD2. CDR3 length equals 14 residues. Germline CDR1 MDHEN, CDR2 SYDVKM. Unmatched junction bases numbered 1, after V lost 5 bases and J lost 3 bases. The CDR3 bases are TGTGCCAGCAGTCGACTAGCGGGAACAGATACGCAGTATTTT. Amino acids: CASSRLAGTDTQYF.

Regarding this clonotype: A much larger clone differs by one base, so this may be a read error. The chain links TRBV4-3 to TRBJ2-1; D uncertain. The CDR3 sequence is 13 residues long. Germline CDR1 is LGHNA and CDR2 is YSLEER. The CDR3 reads CTSSQDLLREQFF. The CDR3 DNA reads as TGCACCAGCAGCCAAGACCTGTTAAGGGAGCAGTTCTTC.

This clonotype was detected ten times or more. The chain joins TRBV2 to TRBJ2-6; D may be TRBD1 or TRBD2 (5 bases each). CDR3 length: 15 residues. The germline V gene encodes CDR1 SNHLY and CDR2 FYNNEI. With 1 base removed from V and 3 bases from J, the gap between germline ends came to 7 bases. CDR3 protein: CASSEGGSGANVLTF. The CDR3 bases are TGTGCCAGCAGTGAAGGGGGGAGTGGGGCCAACGTCCTGACTTTC.

The chain combines TRBV9 with TRBJ1-6, with a tentative D call TRBD1 (5 bases). The V gene lost 0 bases and the J gene lost 5 bases, with 15 bases spanning the gap. The CDR3 covers 17 residues. Germline lookup yields CDR1 SGDLS and CDR2 YYNGEE. The CDR3 sequence: CASSVGSTDWDNSPLHF. DNA of the CDR3: TGTGCCAGCAGCGTAGGATCGACAGATTGGGATAATTCACCCCTCCACTTT.

V gene TRBV29-1 combines with J gene TRBJ2-3; a possible D gene is TRBD2 (6 bases). V was shortened by 4 bases and J by 5 bases, with 10 bases between the two germline ends. The germline V gene encodes CDR1 SQVTM and CDR2 ANQGSEA. The CDR3 extends over 12 amino acids. The CDR3 nucleotides read TGCAGCGTTGTACTCGGGGGAGATACGCAGTATTTT. Translated: CSVVLGGDTQYF.

The genes are TRBV12-3 or TRBV12-4 and TRBJ2-7; D is perhaps TRBD1 (5 bases). The CDR3 sequence is 14 residues long. The V end lost 6 bases, the J end lost 3 bases, and 15 bases lay between the germline ends. The CDR3 sequence: CASSPQVRGYEQYF. The CDR3 bases are TGTGCCAGCAGCCCCCAGGTAAGGGGCTACGAGCAGTACTTC.

The DNA for the CDR3 is TGTGCCAGCAGTTACCAGCGGGGGGGCCGCTACGAGCAGTACTTC. Translating gives CASSYQRGGRYEQYF. The V call is TRBV6-5, the J call TRBJ2-7; 10 bases line up with TRBD2. With V trimmed by 2 bases and J by 3 bases, 4 bases remained unmatched. This CDR3 is built from 15 residues. Germline CDR1 MNHEY, CDR2 SVGAGI.

This clonotype has more than one count but fewer than ten. This chain links TRBV12-3 or TRBV12-4 with TRBJ1-2, with D hard to call. The CDR3 consists of 12 residues. Between the trimmed V and J ends, which lost 6 bases and 4 bases, there was a span of 9 bases. The CDR3 DNA follows: TGTGCCAGCAGGGTAGAGGGCTATGGCTACACCTTC. It yields the protein CASRVEGYGYTF.

V gene TRBV29-1 combines with J gene TRBJ1-4; D not certain. With 2 bases removed from V and 0 bases from J, the gap between germline ends came to 4 bases. The CDR3 spans 13 residues. Germline CDR1 is SQVTM and CDR2 is ANQGSEA. Here the CDR3 reads CSVEQATNEKLFF. DNA of the CDR3: TGCAGCGTTGAACAGGCAACTAATGAAAAACTGTTTTTT. Together with reference TRBV29-1 and TRBJ1-4, the CDR3 gives the full variable domain: SAVISQKPSRDICQRGTSLTIQCQVDSQVTMMFWYRQQPGQSLTLIATANQGSEATYESGFVIDKFPISRPNLTFSTLTVSNMSPEDSSIYLCSVEQATNEKLFFGSGTQLSVL.

This clonotype has a single count. This chain uses TRBV19 with TRBJ2-1; 7 bases are shared with TRBD2. V lost 4 bases and J lost 2; bases outside the gene matches: 8. The CDR3 extends over 16 amino acids. Germline V gene sequence: CDR1 LNHDA, CDR2 SQIVND (reference sequence). As DNA, the CDR3 is TGTGCCAGTAGTAGTACGGGAGGTGTTACCTACAATGAGCAGTTCTTC. Encoded protein: CASSSTGGVTYNEQFF.

This clonotype has at least ten counts. J is TRBJ1-5 and V is TRBV7-2; the D gene is possibly TRBD1 (5 bases). Per the germline V gene, CDR1 is SGHTA and CDR2 is FQGNSA. V was trimmed by 0 bases and J by 7 bases, leaving 10 bases between them. The CDR3 length is 14 residues. The CDR3 DNA reads TGTGCCAGCAGCTTAGCCCTTGAGGGGCAGCCCCAGCATTTT. This encodes CASSLALEGQPQHF. Using reference TRBV7-2 and TRBJ1-5 for the parts outside the CDR3, the full variable domain is GAGVSQSPSNKVTEKGKDVELRCDPISGHTALYWYRQSLGQGLEFLIYFQGNSAPDKSGLPSDRFSAERTGGSVSTLTIQRTQQEDSAVYLCASSLALEGQPQHFGDGTRLSIL.

This clonotype was counted many times. The chain is built from TRBV6-2 or TRBV6-3 and TRBJ2-5; 7 bases agree with TRBD1. The V gene end was trimmed by 4 bases and the J gene end by 2 bases; junction bases not matched to a gene: 1. Per the germline V gene, CDR1 is MNHEY and CDR2 is SVGEGT. The CDR3 contains 13 residues. CDR3 residues: CASSWDRQETQYF. The DNA for the CDR3 is TGTGCCAGCAGTTGGGACAGACAAGAGACCCAGTACTTC.

This clonotype has at least ten counts. V usage is TRBV12-3 or TRBV12-4 and J usage is TRBJ1-1, with D hard to call. This CDR3 spans 14 amino acids. The V gene lost 3 bases and the J gene lost 3 bases, with 11 bases spanning the gap. The CDR3: CASSFQAQYTEAFF. The CDR3, as DNA: TGTGCCAGCAGTTTCCAGGCACAGTACACTGAAGCTTTCTTT.

The sample holds a few counts of this clonotype. The rearrangement uses TRBV20-1 and TRBJ2-3; D gene unclear. The CDR3 has 13 residues. CDR1 is DFQATT, CDR2 SNEGSKA, per germline (reference sequence). The V end was cut by 5 bases, the J end by 2 bases, with 11 bases between. Here the CDR3 reads CSAVPLVTDTQYF. The CDR3 nucleotides read TGCAGTGCTGTTCCACTCGTCACAGATACGCAGTATTTT.

This clonotype came up many times. The chain joins TRBV28 to TRBJ2-7; 7 bases are shared with TRBD1. This CDR3 has 15 amino acids. After removal of 1 base from V and 1 base from J, the junction contained 4 bases not matched to a gene. Looked up from germline, CDR1 is MDHEN and CDR2 is SYDVKM. As DNA, the CDR3 is TGTGCCAGCAGTTTATTTAAGGGGGCTTCCTACGAGCAGTACTTC. This encodes CASSLFKGASYEQYF.

This clonotype was detected ten times or more. The chain carries TRBV7-2 and TRBJ2-7, with 10 bases aligning to TRBD2. CDR1 is SGHTA and CDR2 is FQGNSA in the germline V gene. This CDR3 is built from 15 residues. J was trimmed by 7 bases and V by 1 base; bases with no gene match: 7. CDR3 region: CASSLDSGREGEQYF. Written as DNA, the CDR3 is TGTGCCAGCAGCTTAGACAGCGGGAGGGAAGGGGAGCAGTACTTC. Full variable domain (outside the CDR3, taken from reference TRBV7-2 and TRBJ2-7): GAGVSQSPSNKVTEKGKDVELRCDPISGHTALYWYRQSLGQGLEFLIYFQGNSAPDKSGLPSDRFSAERTGGSVSTLTIQRTQQEDSAVYLCASSLDSGREGEQYFGPGTRLTVT.

This clonotype was recorded at least ten times. The chain joins TRBV6-2 or TRBV6-3 to TRBJ2-7; maybe TRBD2 (5 bases). In germline, CDR1 is MNHEY, CDR2 SVGEGT. Deletions cut 7 bases from V and 4 bases from J, with 17 bases between. The CDR3 sequence is 14 residues long. The chain's CDR3 is CASTERARGYEQYF. In nucleotides, the CDR3 is TGTGCCAGCACCGAGAGGGCCCGGGGTTACGAGCAGTACTTC.